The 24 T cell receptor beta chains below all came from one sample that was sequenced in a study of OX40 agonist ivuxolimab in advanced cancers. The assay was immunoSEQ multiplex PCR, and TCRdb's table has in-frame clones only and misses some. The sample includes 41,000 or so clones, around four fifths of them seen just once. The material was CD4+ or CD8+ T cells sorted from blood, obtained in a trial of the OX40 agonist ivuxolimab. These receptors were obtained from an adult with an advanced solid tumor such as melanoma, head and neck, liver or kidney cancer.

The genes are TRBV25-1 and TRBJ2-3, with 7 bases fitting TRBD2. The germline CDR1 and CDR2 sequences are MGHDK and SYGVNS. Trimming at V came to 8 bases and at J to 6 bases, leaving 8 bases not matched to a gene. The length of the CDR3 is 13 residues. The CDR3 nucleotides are TGTGCCAGCTCGTTGGGAGGGTTGGATACGCAGTATTTT. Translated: CASSLGGLDTQYF.

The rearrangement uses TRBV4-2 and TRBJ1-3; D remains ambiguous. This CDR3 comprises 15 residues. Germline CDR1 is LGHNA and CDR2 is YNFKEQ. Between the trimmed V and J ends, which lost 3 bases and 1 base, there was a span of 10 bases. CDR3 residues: CASSQIHGSGNTIYF. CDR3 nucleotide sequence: TGTGCCAGCAGCCAGATCCACGGGTCTGGAAACACCATATATTTT.

The CDR3 DNA sequence: TGTGCCAGCAGCTCAATTGCCTACGAGCAGTACTTC. Amino acid sequence: CASSSIAYEQYF. The chain has TRBV5-5 and TRBJ2-7; D not resolved. The CDR3 sequence is 12 residues long. V lost 3 bases, J lost 2 bases, and 6 bases lay in between. The V gene's germline CDR1 is SGHKS and CDR2 YYEKEE (reference sequence).

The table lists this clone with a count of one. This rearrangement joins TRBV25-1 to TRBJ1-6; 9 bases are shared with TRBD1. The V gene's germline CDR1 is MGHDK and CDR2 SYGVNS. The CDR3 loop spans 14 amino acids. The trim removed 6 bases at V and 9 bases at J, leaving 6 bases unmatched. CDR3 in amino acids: CASSRDRDGSPLHF. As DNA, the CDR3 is TGTGCCAGCAGCCGGGACAGGGACGGTTCACCCCTCCACTTT.

The chain's CDR3 is CASSPETGGVEKLFF. CDR3 bases: TGCGCCAGCAGCCCGGAGACAGGGGGGGTTGAAAAACTGTTTTTT. This chain uses TRBV4-1 with TRBJ1-4; 9 bases map to TRBD1. The CDR3 is 15 residues long. Trimming cost V 4 bases and J 7 bases; bases outside gene matches: 7. The germline gives CDR1 MGHRA, CDR2 YSYEKL.

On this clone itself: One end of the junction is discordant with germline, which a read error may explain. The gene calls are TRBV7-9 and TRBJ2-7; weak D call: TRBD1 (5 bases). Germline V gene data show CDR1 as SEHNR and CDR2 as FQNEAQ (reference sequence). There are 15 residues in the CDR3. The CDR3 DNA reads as TGTGCCAGCAACTTAGAAGGGGCAGCGAACTACGAGCAGTACTTC. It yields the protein CASNLEGAANYEQYF.

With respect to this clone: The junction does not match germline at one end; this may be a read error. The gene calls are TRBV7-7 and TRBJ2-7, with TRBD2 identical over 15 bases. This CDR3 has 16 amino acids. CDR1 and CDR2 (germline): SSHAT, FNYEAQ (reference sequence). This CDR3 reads CASSLGLAGGKGEQYF. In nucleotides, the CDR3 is TGTGCTAGCAGCCTCGGACTAGCGGGGGGGAAGGGGGAGCAGTACTTC.

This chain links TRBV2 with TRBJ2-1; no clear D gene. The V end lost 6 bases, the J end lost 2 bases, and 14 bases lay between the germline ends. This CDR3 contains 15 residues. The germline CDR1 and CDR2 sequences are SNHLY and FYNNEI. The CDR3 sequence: CASRGLRVAYNEQFF. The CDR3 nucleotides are TGTGCCAGCAGGGGCTTGCGTGTGGCCTACAATGAGCAGTTCTTC. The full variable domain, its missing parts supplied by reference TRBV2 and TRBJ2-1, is EPEVTQTPSHQVTQMGQEVILRCVPISNHLYFYWYRQILGQKVEFLVSFYNNEISEKSEIFDDQFSVERPDGSNFTLKIRSTKLEDSAMYFCASRGLRVAYNEQFFGPGTRLTVL.

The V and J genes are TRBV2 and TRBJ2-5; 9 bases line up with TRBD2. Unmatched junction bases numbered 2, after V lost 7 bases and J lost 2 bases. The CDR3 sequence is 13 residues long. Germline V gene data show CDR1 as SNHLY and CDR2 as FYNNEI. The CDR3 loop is CASKTSGQETQYF. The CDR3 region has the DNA TGTGCCAGCAAGACTAGCGGACAAGAGACCCAGTACTTC.

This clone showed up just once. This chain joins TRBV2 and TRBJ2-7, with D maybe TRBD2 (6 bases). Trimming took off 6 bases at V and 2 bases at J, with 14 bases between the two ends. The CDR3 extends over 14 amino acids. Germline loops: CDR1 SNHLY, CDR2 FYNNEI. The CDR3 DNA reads TGTGCCAGCAGCTGGACTACTCTAACCTACGAGCAGTACTTC. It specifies CASSWTTLTYEQYF.

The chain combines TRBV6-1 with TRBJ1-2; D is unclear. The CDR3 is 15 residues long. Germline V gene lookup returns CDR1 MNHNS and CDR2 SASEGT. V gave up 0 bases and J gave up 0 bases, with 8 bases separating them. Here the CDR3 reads CASSEAGWANYGYTF. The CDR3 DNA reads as TGTGCCAGCAGTGAAGCAGGTTGGGCTAACTATGGCTACACCTTC.

Written as DNA, the CDR3 is TGTGCCTGGTCGACTAGCACAGATACGCAGTATTTT. Translation: CAWSTSTDTQYF. The chain recombines TRBV30 with TRBJ2-3; unclear D gene. The germline CDR1 and CDR2 sequences are GTSNPN and SVGIG (reference sequence). CDR3 length equals 12 residues. V was pared by 5 bases and J by 0 bases, with 6 bases between.

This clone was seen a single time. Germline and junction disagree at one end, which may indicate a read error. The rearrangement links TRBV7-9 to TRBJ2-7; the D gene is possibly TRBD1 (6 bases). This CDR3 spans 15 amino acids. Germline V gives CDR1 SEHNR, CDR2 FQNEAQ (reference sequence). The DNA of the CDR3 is TGTGCCAGCGGCTTATACAGGGAGAGAGTCTACGAGCAGTACTTC. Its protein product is CASGLYRERVYEQYF.

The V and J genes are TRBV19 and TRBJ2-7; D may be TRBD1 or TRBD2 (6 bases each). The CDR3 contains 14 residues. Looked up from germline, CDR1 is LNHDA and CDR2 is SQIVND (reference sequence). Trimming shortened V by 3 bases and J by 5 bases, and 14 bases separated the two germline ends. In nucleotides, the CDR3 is TGTGCCAGTAGTATCCCGAACAGGGAGGACGAGCAGTACTTC. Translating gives CASSIPNREDEQYF.

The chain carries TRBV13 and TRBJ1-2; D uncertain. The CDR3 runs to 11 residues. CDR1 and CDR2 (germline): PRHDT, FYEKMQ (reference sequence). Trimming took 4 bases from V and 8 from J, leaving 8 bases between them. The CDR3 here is CASSYGYGYTF. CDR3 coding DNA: TGTGCCAGCAGCTACGGCTACGGCTACACCTTC.

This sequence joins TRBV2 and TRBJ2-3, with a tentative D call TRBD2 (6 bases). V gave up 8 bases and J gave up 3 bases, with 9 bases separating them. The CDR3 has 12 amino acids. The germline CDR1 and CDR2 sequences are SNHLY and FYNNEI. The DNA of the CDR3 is TGTGCCAGCTTGGCGGGGACAGATACGCAGTATTTT. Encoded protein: CASLAGTDTQYF.

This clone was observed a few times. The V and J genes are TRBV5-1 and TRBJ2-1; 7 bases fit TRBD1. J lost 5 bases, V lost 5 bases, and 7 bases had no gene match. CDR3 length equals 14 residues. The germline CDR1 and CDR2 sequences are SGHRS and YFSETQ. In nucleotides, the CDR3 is TGCGCCAGCAGTTCCGGGACAGACAACAATGAGCAGTTCTTC. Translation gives CASSSGTDNNEQFF.

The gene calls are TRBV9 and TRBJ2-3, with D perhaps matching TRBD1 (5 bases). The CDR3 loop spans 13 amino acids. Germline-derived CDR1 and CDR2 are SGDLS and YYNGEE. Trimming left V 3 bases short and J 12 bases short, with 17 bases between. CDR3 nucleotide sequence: TGTGCCAGCAGCGCCTCGCAGGGTTCGCACCAGTATTTT. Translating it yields CASSASQGSHQYF. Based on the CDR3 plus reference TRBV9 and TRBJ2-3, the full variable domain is DSGVTQTPKHLITATGQRVTLRCSPRSGDLSVYWYQQSLDQGLQFLIQYYNGEERAKGNILERFSAQQFPDLHSELNLSSLELGDSALYFCASSASQGSHQYFGPGTRLTVL.

CDR3 sequence (DNA): TGTGCCAGTAGTAACCGGGGGGAGGGGGCAAACGAGCAGTACTTC. It yields the protein CASSNRGEGANEQYF. The chain uses TRBV19 and TRBJ2-7; D is possibly TRBD1 or TRBD2 (7 bases each). The length of the CDR3 is 15 residues. The V end was cut by 4 bases, the J end by 5 bases, with 18 bases between. From germline, CDR1 is LNHDA and CDR2 SQIVND (reference sequence).

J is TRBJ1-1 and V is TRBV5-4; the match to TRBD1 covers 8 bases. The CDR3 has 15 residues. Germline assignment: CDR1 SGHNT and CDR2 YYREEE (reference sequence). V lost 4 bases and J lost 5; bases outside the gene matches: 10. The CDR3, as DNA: TGTGCCAGCAGCGACGACCGGACAGGGCAGACTGAAGCTTTCTTT. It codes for CASSDDRTGQTEAFF. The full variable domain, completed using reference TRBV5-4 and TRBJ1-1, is ETGVTQSPTHLIKTRGQQVTLRCSSQSGHNTVSWYQQALGQGPQFIFQYYREEENGRGNFPPRFSGLQFPNYSSELNVNALELDDSALYLCASSDDRTGQTEAFFGQGTRLTVV.

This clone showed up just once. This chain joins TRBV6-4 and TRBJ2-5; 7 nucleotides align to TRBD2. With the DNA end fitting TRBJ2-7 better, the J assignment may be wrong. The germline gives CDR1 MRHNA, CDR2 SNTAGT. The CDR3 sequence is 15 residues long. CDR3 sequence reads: CASSEDGGGGNEQYF. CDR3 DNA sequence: TGTGCCAGCAGTGAAGATGGCGGGGGTGGCAACGAGCAGTACTTC.

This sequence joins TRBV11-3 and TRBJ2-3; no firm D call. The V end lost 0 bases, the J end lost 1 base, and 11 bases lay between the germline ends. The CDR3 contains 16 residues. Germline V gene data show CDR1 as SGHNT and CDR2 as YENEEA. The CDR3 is CASSLEDSVGTDTQYF. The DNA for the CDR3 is TGTGCCAGCAGCTTAGAAGACTCCGTGGGCACAGATACGCAGTATTTT.

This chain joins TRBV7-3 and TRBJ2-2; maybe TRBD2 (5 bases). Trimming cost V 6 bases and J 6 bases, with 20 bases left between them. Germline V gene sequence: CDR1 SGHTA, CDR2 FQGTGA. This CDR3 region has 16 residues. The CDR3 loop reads CASSPFSGNSAGELFF. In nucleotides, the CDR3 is TGTGCCAGCAGTCCATTTTCGGGGAACTCCGCCGGGGAGCTGTTTTTT.

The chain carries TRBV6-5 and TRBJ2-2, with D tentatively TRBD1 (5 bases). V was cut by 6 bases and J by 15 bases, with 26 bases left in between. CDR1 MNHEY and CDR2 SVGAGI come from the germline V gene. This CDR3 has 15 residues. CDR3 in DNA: TGTGCCAGCAGACCGAATCGAGTGTGGGGCTGCTGGGTGTTTTTT. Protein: CASRPNRVWGCWVFF.